The rows below give T cell receptor beta chains drawn from one sample of a study of shared clonotypes between healthy human individuals. Repertoires were generated with immunoSEQ multiplex PCR, while TCRdb's copy carries only in-frame clones and drops some. The sample records millions of clones, just over 90% being singletons. Sequenced: naive CD8+ T cells from PBMCs. These TCRs come from a man aged 18 to 30 in good health. Some clones in this sample may be carry-over from other donors' samples. Each CDR3 is given with its conserved first and last residue. D genes are given only for firm matches. Clone size is stated in some rows and not others, as once, few, many or a class when expanded.

NA | TRBJ1-1 | TRBV27 | NA | TGTGCCAGCAGTTTATCCGGGGTAATGAACACTGAAGCTTTCTTT | CASSLSGVMNTEAFF
NA | TRBJ2-7 | TRBV19 | TRBD1 | TGTGCCAGTAGTGATGGACAGGACCACTCCTACGAGCAGTACTTC | CASSDGQDHSYEQYF
NA | TRBJ2-7 | TRBV6-5 | NA | TGTGCCAGCAGTTACTCTCGATGGCCAGACGAGCAGTACTTC | CASSYSRWPDEQYF
NA | TRBJ2-1 | TRBV19 | NA | TGTGCCAGTAGCAGCCCCGAGGACAATAACAATGAGCAGTTCTTC | CASSSPEDNNNEQFF
NA | TRBJ2-1 | TRBV5-6 | TRBD2 | TGTGCCAGCAGCGTGGGAGGGTCCAATGAGCAGTTCTTC | CASSVGGSNEQFF
once | TRBJ1-2 | TRBV27 | NA | TGTGCCAGCAGCTCATTGATCGCTAATTACTATGGCTACACCTTC | CASSSLIANYYGYTF
NA | TRBJ2-1 | TRBV7-8 | NA | TGTGCCAGCAGCTTTTCCAAGTACAATGAGCAGTTCTTC | CASSFSKYNEQFF
NA | TRBJ1-1 | TRBV5-8 | TRBD1 | TGTGCCAGCAGCTTGGACAGGGGGAGGTCTGAAGCTTTCTTT | CASSLDRGRSEAFF
NA | TRBJ2-3 | TRBV5-1 | NA | TGCGCCAGCAGGGCCCCGAGCACAGATACGCAGTATTTT | CASRAPSTDTQYF
NA | TRBJ2-7 | TRBV9 | TRBD1 | TGTGCCAGCAGCGTTGGACAGGACACGACCTACGAGCAGTACTTC | CASSVGQDTTYEQYF
NA | TRBJ1-1 | TRBV10-3 | NA | TGTGCCATCAGTGACCCCAGGACGCGGGCAGTCGTGGGGGTGAACACTGAAGCTTTCTTT | CAISDPRTRAVVGVNTEAFF
NA | TRBJ2-7 | TRBV6-1 | NA | TGTGCCAGCAGTGAAGCCAATCACGGGTCCTACGAGCAGTACTTC | CASSEANHGSYEQYF
NA | TRBJ1-4 | TRBV19 | NA | TGTGCCAGTAGTATAGATCGCCGACTTAATGAAAAACTGTTTTTT | CASSIDRRLNEKLFF
NA | TRBJ2-3 | TRBV29-1 | NA | TGCAGCGTTGAGAACAGGCCCACTAGCACAGATACGCAGTATTTT | CSVENRPTSTDTQYF
NA | TRBJ2-1 | TRBV27 | NA | TGTGCCAGCAGTTTTTTAAGTGGGATCAATGAGCAGTTCTTC | CASSFLSGINEQFF
once | TRBJ2-7 | TRBV6-1 | NA | TGTGCCAGCAGTGGGTACTACTCCTACGAGCAGTACTTC | CASSGYYSYEQYF
NA | TRBJ2-2 | TRBV10-3 | NA | TGTGCCATCAGTGAGGGACCAACCAACACCGGGGAGCTGTTTTTT | CAISEGPTNTGELFF
NA | TRBJ2-2 | TRBV18 | NA | TGTGCCAGCTTAACGAGGGTAGCGGCAATCACCGGGGAGCTGTTTTTT | CASLTRVAAITGELFF
NA | TRBJ2-3 | TRBV28 | NA | TGTGCCAGCAGCCCGATAACCGGGCCCCAGGCGGATACGCAGTATTTT | CASSPITGPQADTQYF
few | TRBJ1-5 | TRBV15 | NA | TGTGCCACGAGCGCAGGGGTCAATCAGCCCCAGCATTTT | CATSAGVNQPQHF
NA | TRBJ2-7 | TRBV7-2 | NA | TGTGCCAGCAGCCCCGACCCGGGGGGCCTTTTATACGAGCAGTACTTC | CASSPDPGGLLYEQYF
NA | TRBJ2-7 | TRBV9 | TRBD2 | TGTGCCAGCAGCGGACTAGCGGGAGGGGCGTCCTACGAGCAGTACTTC | CASSGLAGGASYEQYF
NA | TRBJ1-2 | TRBV29-1 | NA | TGCAGCGTGGTTGGGTGGGGAAATTCCTATGGCTACACCTTC | CSVVGWGNSYGYTF
NA | TRBJ2-1 | TRBV27 | TRBD2 | TGTGCCAGCAGTTTATCTAGCGGGTTGGGGTACAATGAGCAGTTCTTC | CASSLSSGLGYNEQFF
NA | TRBJ2-1 | TRBV6-5 | TRBD2 | TGTGCCAGCAGTTATTGGAGGGAGGGCCTGGACAATGAGCAGTTCTTC | CASSYWREGLDNEQFF
NA | TRBJ1-2 | TRBV9 | NA | TGTGCCAGCAGCGTATCGCAGTATGGCTACACCTTC | CASSVSQYGYTF
once | TRBJ2-3 | TRBV7-2 | TRBD2 | TGTGCCAGCAGCTTGACAGCGGGAGTCACAGATACGCAGTATTTT | CASSLTAGVTDTQYF
NA | TRBJ2-1 | TRBV19 | NA | TGTGCCAGTAGTACATACAATGAGCAGTTCTTC | CASSTYNEQFF